This passage covers 31 T cell receptor beta chains from one sample sequenced in a study of T cell changes during pregnancy in multiple sclerosis. TCRdb's copy holds only in-frame clones and misses some; the assay was immunoSEQ multiplex PCR. The sample has over 100,000 clones, about 90% seen once. The input for sequencing was peripheral blood, taken in the third trimester of pregnancy. These receptors all come from a female donor with multiple sclerosis, enrolled in a pregnancy study.

This CDR3 reads CASSSRGQGTTGELFF. CDR3 sequence (DNA): TGTGCCAGCAGCTCAAGAGGACAGGGGACCACCGGGGAGCTGTTTTTT. V usage is TRBV7-9 and J usage is TRBJ2-2, with TRBD1 matching 9 bases. This CDR3 contains 16 residues. Trimming took 4 bases from V and 4 from J; bases not matched to a gene: 7. Germline V CDR1 and CDR2: SEHNR, FQNEAQ (reference sequence).

The rearrangement uses TRBV14 and TRBJ2-3, with TRBD2 matching 7 bases. The V gene end was trimmed by 4 bases and the J gene end by 6 bases; junction bases not matched to a gene: 7. Per germline, CDR1 SGHDN and CDR2 FVKESK. The CDR3 loop spans 14 amino acids. CDR3 sequence (DNA): TGTGCCAGCAGCCCAGGACTAGGACGGGATACGCAGTATTTT. Protein: CASSPGLGRDTQYF.

The V gene is TRBV5-1, the J gene TRBJ2-5; no clear D. V lost 4 bases and J 5 bases, leaving 12 bases between the germline ends. This CDR3 region has 13 residues. Looked up from germline, CDR1 is SGHRS and CDR2 is YFSETQ. CDR3 sequence: CASSPNSLETQYF. The DNA for the CDR3 is TGCGCCAGCAGCCCAAACTCTCTCGAGACCCAGTACTTC.

J is TRBJ1-5 and V is TRBV19; the D gene is possibly TRBD1 (5 bases). This CDR3 is 15 amino acids long. In germline, CDR1 is LNHDA, CDR2 SQIVND (reference sequence). V was cut by 5 bases and J by 4 bases, with 15 bases left in between. CDR3: CASSPMAGGNQPQHF. The CDR3 DNA reads as TGTGCCAGTAGTCCCATGGCGGGGGGGAATCAGCCCCAGCATTTT. The complete variable domain, with remaining parts taken from reference TRBV19 and TRBJ1-5, reads DGGITQSPKYLFRKEGQNVTLSCEQNLNHDAMYWYRQDPGQGLRLIYYSQIVNDFQKGDIAEGYSVSREKKESFPLTVTSAQKNPTAFYLCASSPMAGGNQPQHFGDGTRLSIL.

This clone was observed a handful of times. This sequence joins TRBV19 and TRBJ1-1, with D hard to call. This CDR3 comprises 13 residues. Germline V lookup: CDR1 LNHDA, CDR2 SQIVND (reference sequence). V gave up 7 bases and J gave up 1 base, with 10 bases separating them. This chain's CDR3 is CASKFGPNTEAFF. CDR3 sequence (DNA): TGTGCCAGTAAATTTGGGCCGAACACTGAAGCTTTCTTT.

The chain combines TRBV6-5 with TRBJ2-2, with no clear D. Per the germline V gene, CDR1 is MNHEY and CDR2 is SVGAGI. There are 13 residues in the CDR3. V lost 2 bases to trimming and J lost 3 bases, with 4 bases between them. The CDR3 coding sequence is TGTGCCAGCAGTTACCCGTACACCGGGGAGCTGTTTTTT. This translates into CASSYPYTGELFF.

Written as DNA, the CDR3 is TGTGCCAGTCGACTTCGAACCCGTTTGAATAACACCGGGGAGCTGTTTTTT. Amino acids: CASRLRTRLNNTGELFF. V usage is TRBV19 and J usage is TRBJ2-2; D is ambiguous. Per the germline V gene, CDR1 is LNHDA and CDR2 is SQIVND (reference sequence). The V end was cut by 8 bases, the J end by 2 bases, with 21 bases between. The CDR3 has 17 amino acids.

This clone was detected only once. The gene calls are TRBV2 and TRBJ2-3; 10 bases align to TRBD2. V dropped 5 bases and J dropped 4; count of bases not matched to a gene: 9. The V gene's germline CDR1 is SNHLY and CDR2 FYNNEI. CDR3 length: 16 amino acids. The CDR3 region is CASSTQRGGRSDTQYF. CDR3 coding DNA: TGTGCCAGCAGTACCCAGCGGGGGGGCCGGTCAGATACGCAGTATTTT.

The gene calls are TRBV29-1 and TRBJ1-2; D is perhaps TRBD1 (5 bases). CDR1 and CDR2 from the germline V gene are SQVTM and ANQGSEA. The CDR3 covers 15 residues. Between the trimmed V and J ends, which lost 6 bases and 6 bases, there was a span of 23 bases. This CDR3 is CSVTPGAGENHGYTF. The DNA of the CDR3 is TGCAGCGTCACCCCTGGGGCAGGAGAAAACCATGGCTACACCTTC.

This chain connects TRBV5-1 to TRBJ2-5, with unresolved D. The CDR3 is 13 residues long. V was shortened by 1 base and J by 0 bases, with 4 bases between the two germline ends. Germline lookup yields CDR1 SGHRS and CDR2 YFSETQ. The CDR3 DNA follows: TGCGCCAGCAGCTTGCTGTACCAAGAGACCCAGTACTTC. Translated: CASSLLYQETQYF.

This sequence joins TRBV9 and TRBJ2-1, with 10 positions matching TRBD2. V dropped 0 bases and J dropped 9; count of bases not matched to a gene: 9. The length of the CDR3 is 16 residues. The germline gives CDR1 SGDLS, CDR2 YYNGEE. This chain's CDR3 is CASSVATSGIGAEQFF. In nucleotides, the CDR3 is TGTGCCAGCAGCGTAGCAACTAGCGGGATAGGCGCTGAGCAGTTCTTC. Full variable domain (remainder filled in from reference TRBV9 and TRBJ2-1): DSGVTQTPKHLITATGQRVTLRCSPRSGDLSVYWYQQSLDQGLQFLIQYYNGEERAKGNILERFSAQQFPDLHSELNLSSLELGDSALYFCASSVATSGIGAEQFFGPGTRLTVL.

The J gene is TRBJ1-2, the V gene TRBV11-1, with D perhaps matching TRBD1 (5 bases). Deletions cut 3 bases from V and 5 bases from J, with 13 bases between. Germline V gene data show CDR1 as SGHAT and CDR2 as FQDESV (reference sequence). CDR3 length equals 14 residues. Written as DNA, the CDR3 is TGTGCCAGCAGCTTCTCAGGGACTGGGTATGGCTACACCTTC. Its protein product is CASSFSGTGYGYTF.

J is TRBJ1-3 and V is TRBV6-1; 10 nucleotides agree with TRBD1. CDR3 length: 18 amino acids. With 0 bases clipped from V and 4 bases from J, the junction kept 9 bases outside the gene matches. Per the germline V gene, CDR1 is MNHNS and CDR2 is SASEGT. CDR3 sequence: CASSEAPTTGGVGNTIYF. The CDR3 DNA reads TGTGCCAGCAGTGAAGCGCCTACGACAGGGGGCGTCGGAAACACCATATATTTT.

This clone occurred once. The chain links TRBV5-1 to TRBJ1-4; D gene uncertain. CDR3 length equals 13 residues. V lost 0 bases and J lost 7, with 7 bases in between. Germline CDR1 is SGHRS and CDR2 is YFSETQ. The CDR3 nucleotides are TGCGCCAGCAGCTTGGAGCTGCGTGAAAAACTGTTTTTT. This gives the protein CASSLELREKLFF.

The chain uses TRBV18 and TRBJ1-4; weak D call: TRBD1 (6 bases). Trimming took 3 bases from V and 4 from J, leaving 15 bases between them. The length of the CDR3 is 16 residues. CDR1 KGHSH and CDR2 LQKENI come from the germline V gene. In DNA form, the CDR3 reads TGTGCCAGCTCACCCCCGTACAGGGCCCATAATGAAAAACTGTTTTTT. This encodes CASSPPYRAHNEKLFF.

The gene calls are TRBV11-2 and TRBJ1-3; D is uncertain. Trimming removed 3 bases from V and 0 bases from J, with 9 bases in between. Germline lookup yields CDR1 SGHAT and CDR2 FQNNGV. CDR3 size: 15 residues. As DNA, the CDR3 is TGTGCCAGCAGCTTTATGGGCACCTCTGGAAACACCATATATTTT. This gives the protein CASSFMGTSGNTIYF.

This clone has more than one count but fewer than ten. This chain links TRBV18 with TRBJ1-5, with D maybe TRBD1 (5 bases). Trimming left V 2 bases short and J 1 base short, with 9 bases between. From germline, CDR1 is KGHSH and CDR2 LQKENI. The CDR3 loop spans 15 amino acids. The CDR3 DNA reads TGTGCCAGCTCACCATCAGGGAAGAGCAATCAGCCCCAGCATTTT. This sequence encodes CASSPSGKSNQPQHF.

The V gene is TRBV5-5, the J gene TRBJ1-5, with 8 bases lining up with TRBD1. The V segment lost 1 base and the J segment 2 bases; nucleotides outside the gene matches: 5. Germline V CDR1 and CDR2: SGHKS, YYEKEE (reference sequence). This CDR3 region has 16 residues. The CDR3 sequence is CASSLYPTGGNQPQHF. The CDR3 DNA reads as TGTGCCAGCAGCTTGTATCCGACAGGGGGCAATCAGCCCCAGCATTTT.

The genes are TRBV4-2 and TRBJ1-6, with D perhaps matching TRBD1 (5 bases). V lost 4 bases, J lost 9 bases, and 19 bases lay in between. Germline V gene lookup returns CDR1 LGHNA and CDR2 YNFKEQ. The CDR3 totals 16 residues. The CDR3 protein is CASSPGLPSSGSPLHF. For the CDR3, the DNA is TGTGCCAGCAGCCCGGGACTTCCGAGCAGTGGTTCACCCCTCCACTTT.

The rearrangement links TRBV21-1 to TRBJ2-7; the table names TRBD1, a call not compared with the DNA. TRBV21-1 is a pseudogene. The CDR3 has 14 residues. CDR3 protein: CASSKGKGAREQYF. In nucleotides, the CDR3 is TGTGCCAGCAGCAAAGGTAAGGGGGCGAGGGAGCAGTACTTC.

V gene TRBV27 combines with J gene TRBJ2-7; 8 positions agree with TRBD2. V shed 2 bases, J shed 2 bases, and the junction held 2 bases outside the gene matches. This CDR3 is built from 14 residues. Germline V gene lookup returns CDR1 MNHEY and CDR2 SMNVEV (reference sequence). The CDR3 DNA follows: TGTGCCAGCAGTTTAACACTAGCGGCCTACGAGCAGTACTTC. This translates into CASSLTLAAYEQYF.

The V and J genes are TRBV5-1 and TRBJ1-2; D gene uncertain. The V gene lost 0 bases and the J gene lost 0 bases, with 6 bases spanning the gap. The CDR3 consists of 14 residues. The germline V gene encodes CDR1 SGHRS and CDR2 YFSETQ. The chain's CDR3 is CASSLDSTNYGYTF. The DNA of the CDR3 is TGCGCCAGCAGCTTGGACTCAACTAACTATGGCTACACCTTC.

V and J are TRBV5-1 and TRBJ2-3, with D perhaps matching TRBD1 (6 bases). V was cut by 4 bases and J by 4 bases, with 13 bases left in between. The CDR3 is 14 residues long. Germline V gene data show CDR1 as SGHRS and CDR2 as YFSETQ. The CDR3 sequence is CASSLQQGADTQYF. The CDR3 DNA sequence: TGCGCCAGCAGCCTACAACAGGGAGCAGATACGCAGTATTTT.

The V gene is TRBV9, the J gene TRBJ1-4; no reliable D call. CDR3 length: 14 amino acids. The V gene's germline CDR1 is SGDLS and CDR2 YYNGEE. Trimming shortened V by 4 bases and J by 7 bases, and 14 bases separated the two germline ends. The chain's CDR3 is CASSLLGAGEKLFF. The DNA of the CDR3 is TGTGCCAGCAGCCTCCTGGGCGCAGGTGAAAAACTGTTTTTT.

The gene calls are TRBV6-5 and TRBJ1-2; 9 positions agree with TRBD1. This CDR3 spans 12 amino acids. With V trimmed by 8 bases and J by 8 bases, 6 bases remained unmatched. The germline V gene has CDR1 MNHEY and CDR2 SVGAGI. CDR3 DNA: TGTGCCAGCGGGGACAGGGTCGGCGGCTACACCTTC. Encoded protein: CASGDRVGGYTF.

The chain joins TRBV18 to TRBJ2-7; the match to TRBD2 covers 11 bases. Germline-derived CDR1 and CDR2 are KGHSH and LQKENI. V dropped 5 bases and J dropped 3; count of bases not matched to a gene: 0. The CDR3 consists of 13 residues. Written as DNA, the CDR3 is TGTGCCAGCTCAGGACTAGCGGGCTACGAGCAGTACTTC. This translates into CASSGLAGYEQYF.

V gene TRBV5-1 combines with J gene TRBJ1-1; D is undetermined. This CDR3 has 17 amino acids. CDR1 and CDR2 from the germline V gene are SGHRS and YFSETQ. The V end lost 4 bases, the J end lost 7 bases, and 26 bases lay between the germline ends. CDR3: CASSPRDGTGEANEAFF. The CDR3 DNA is TGCGCCAGCAGCCCGAGAGACGGAACCGGGGAAGCAAATGAAGCTTTCTTT.

The chain links TRBV21-1 to TRBJ2-3; the table gives TRBD1 as D, unverified against the DNA. TRBV21-1 is flagged as a pseudogene. The CDR3 is made up of 13 amino acids. This CDR3 reads CARGQVSTDTQYF. The CDR3 bases are TGTGCCAGAGGACAGGTAAGCACAGATACGCAGTATTTT.

The chain couples TRBV6-5 to TRBJ1-1, with a possible D match to TRBD1 (6 bases). Trimming left V 5 bases short and J 0 bases short, with 13 bases between. The CDR3 spans 15 residues. Germline CDR1 MNHEY, CDR2 SVGAGI. CDR3 region: CASSPPSGVNTEAFF. The CDR3 DNA is TGTGCCAGCAGTCCCCCTTCAGGGGTGAACACTGAAGCTTTCTTT.

This rearrangement joins TRBV19 to TRBJ1-5, with D possibly matching TRBD1 (6 bases). There are 14 residues in the CDR3. With 5 bases removed from V and 6 bases from J, the gap between germline ends came to 14 bases. Looked up from germline, CDR1 is LNHDA and CDR2 is SQIVND (reference sequence). CDR3: CASSHGGAGQPQHF. The CDR3 DNA follows: TGTGCCAGTAGTCATGGGGGGGCTGGTCAGCCCCAGCATTTT.

This chain links TRBV7-9 with TRBJ2-1, with D tentatively TRBD2 (5 bases). The CDR3 consists of 14 residues. Trimming shortened V by 1 base and J by 9 bases, and 13 bases separated the two germline ends. Germline V gene sequence: CDR1 SEHNR, CDR2 FQNEAQ (reference sequence). The DNA of the CDR3 is TGTGCCAGCAGCTTAGTGGAGGCACGGGGTGAGCAGTTCTTC. Translated, it gives CASSLVEARGEQFF.